This T cell receptor (beta chain) was observed in a study of blood T cell repertoires in COVID-19. Original methodology: By means of reference gene primer amplification, nucleated cell counts were estimated. Clones were read by immunoSEQ multiplex PCR, and TCRdb kept only the in-frame ones, dropping some. V and J calls and clone size are given by that table; D and trimming were obtained from the DNA. Here the sample spans about 170,000 clones, roughly 81% being singletons. V dropped 7 bases and J dropped 2; count of bases not matched to a gene: 17. Germline V CDR1 and CDR2: LGHNA, YSLEER. CDR3 length equals 18 residues.

Sequencing was performed on peripheral blood. The source of this sequence is a middle-aged man who had recovered from COVID-19. This rearrangement joins TRBV4-3 to TRBJ2-4; 7 bases fit TRBD2. In DNA form, the CDR3 reads TGCGCCAGCACCACCCCTACGACTAGCCGGAGGACCAAAAACATTCAGTACTTC. Protein product: CASTTPTTSRRTKNIQYF.